Listed here are 7 T cell receptor beta chains from one sample, sequenced in a study of neurological immune-mediated disorders. TCRdb re-derived calls from the 5' RACE reads in MiXCR, one entry per CDR3 protein. The table records approximately 50,000 distinct CDR3 sequences, about 9.3% of them present only once. Sequencing input: PBMCs. The receptor source for this set is a man in his 70s with HTLV-1-associated myelopathy (HAM/TSP).

This clonotype was recorded at least ten times. The chain recombines TRBV11-2 with TRBJ2-2, with D uncertain. The CDR3 extends over 16 amino acids. From germline, CDR1 is SGHAT and CDR2 FQNNGV. The V end was cut by 0 bases, the J end by 0 bases, with 8 bases between. The CDR3 coding sequence is TGTGCCAGCAGCTTAGATGGGTCAGCGAACACCGGGGAGCTGTTTTTT. Protein product: CASSLDGSANTGELFF.

This clonotype has a count of ten or more. V and J are TRBV14 and TRBJ2-1; D ambiguous. This CDR3 has 14 residues. The germline V gene has CDR1 SGHDN and CDR2 FVKESK. V was shortened by 0 bases and J by 7 bases, with 10 bases between the two germline ends. The CDR3 reads CASSQEWSSNEQFF. The CDR3 coding sequence is TGTGCCAGCAGCCAAGAATGGAGTAGTAATGAGCAGTTCTTC.

In its sample, this clonotype was seen many times. The V and J genes are TRBV6-6 and TRBJ1-2; TRBD1 might be the D (6 bases). Trimming took off 5 bases at V and 0 bases at J, with 10 bases between the two ends. CDR3 size: 14 residues. Germline CDR1 reads MNHNY; CDR2 reads SVGAGI (reference sequence). CDR3 sequence: CASSPGGTNYGYTF. For the CDR3, the DNA is TGTGCCAGCAGTCCGGGGGGCACTAACTATGGCTACACCTTC.

The chain has TRBV5-1 and TRBJ2-5; the match to TRBD1 covers 9 bases. V dropped 3 bases and J dropped 5; count of bases not matched to a gene: 11. Germline V lookup: CDR1 SGHRS, CDR2 YFSETQ. The CDR3 covers 16 residues. The CDR3 protein is CASSSSGTGLGETQYF. CDR3 sequence (DNA): TGCGCCAGCAGCTCCTCCGGGACAGGGCTTGGCGAGACCCAGTACTTC.

This clonotype was found many times. The chain employs TRBV5-4 and TRBJ2-1, with 9 bases identical to TRBD1. This CDR3 has 14 amino acids. Germline trimming cut 0 bases from V and 9 bases from J; bases unmatched to any gene: 4. Per germline, CDR1 SGHNT and CDR2 YYREEE (reference sequence). CDR3 protein: CASSLGDRAGEQFF. The CDR3, as DNA: TGTGCCAGCAGCTTGGGGGACAGGGCTGGTGAGCAGTTCTTC.

This clonotype was detected many times. The J gene is TRBJ2-2, the V gene TRBV20-1; TRBD2 agrees at 12 bases. Looked up from germline, CDR1 is DFQATT and CDR2 is SNEGSKA (reference sequence). This CDR3 spans 15 amino acids. V lost 5 bases to trimming and J lost 4 bases; unmatched junction nucleotides: 5. The chain's CDR3 is CSAFGLAGRTGELFF. As DNA, the CDR3 is TGCAGTGCTTTTGGACTAGCGGGACGCACCGGGGAGCTGTTTTTT.

This clonotype came up many times. The chain combines TRBV29-1 with TRBJ1-4; D ambiguous. The length of the CDR3 is 12 residues. The V end lost 7 bases, the J end lost 7 bases, and 13 bases lay between the germline ends. Germline loops: CDR1 SQVTM, CDR2 ANQGSEA. CDR3 amino acids: CSAFLLAEKLFF. CDR3 nucleotides: TGCAGCGCATTCCTTTTGGCTGAAAAACTGTTTTTT.